This T cell receptor (beta chain) was identified during a study of early T cells in non-severe SARS-CoV-2 infection. CDR1 is LGHNA and CDR2 is YNFKEQ in the germline V gene. This CDR3 spans 14 amino acids. V gave up 0 bases and J gave up 8 bases, with 10 bases separating them. As part of library construction, unique molecular identifiers were attached to individual cDNA molecules. Via MiXCR, TCRdb re-called the 5' RACE reads, giving one row per CDR3 protein. The sample lists roughly 54,000 distinct CDR3 sequences, about 7.7% occurring once. This clonotype has just a few counts. The receptor comes from an adult who was a healthcare worker with PCR-confirmed SARS-CoV-2 infection or an uninfected control (not recorded which). The V call is TRBV4-2, the J call TRBJ2-2, with a possible D match to TRBD2 (5 bases). The input for sequencing was whole blood, taken at baseline. CDR3 protein: CASSQDWGAGELFF. CDR3 nucleotides: TGTGCCAGCAGCCAAGACTGGGGAGCGGGGGAGCTGTTTTTT.